Below are 22 T cell receptor beta chains sequenced from a single sample in a study of blood T cell repertoires in COVID-19. Data came from immunoSEQ multiplex PCR; TCRdb stores just in-frame clones and leaves some out. The data show over 85,000 clones, nearly 80% seen once. The sample consisted of peripheral blood. Source of these receptors: an elderly woman with active or convalescent COVID-19.

This chain links TRBV28 with TRBJ2-7; 14 positions match TRBD2. Looked up from germline, CDR1 is MDHEN and CDR2 is SYDVKM. The CDR3 sequence is 16 residues long. Trimming removed 5 bases from V and 3 bases from J; junction bases left unmatched: 6. The CDR3 DNA reads TGTGCCAGCAGTCCGACTAGCGGGAGGGCCGACTACGAGCAGTACTTC. This gives the protein CASSPTSGRADYEQYF.

The chain links TRBV5-6 to TRBJ1-6; TRBD1 matches at 10 bases. Losses at the gene ends were 4 bases for V and 8 bases for J; bases not matched to a gene: 9. The CDR3 runs 16 residues. The germline V gene has CDR1 SGHDT and CDR2 YYEEEE. CDR3 in amino acids: CASSADRGLLDSPLHF. DNA for the CDR3: TGTGCCAGCAGCGCCGACAGGGGGCTTCTTGATTCACCCCTCCACTTT.

The rearrangement links TRBV11-3 to TRBJ1-3, with a possible D match to TRBD1 (5 bases). The CDR3 has 15 residues. The V and J ends lost 5 bases and 1 base respectively, with 12 bases between them. Germline V gives CDR1 SGHNT, CDR2 YENEEA. For the CDR3, the DNA is TGTGCCAGCAGCCCCATCCGGGGGTCTGGAAACACCATATATTTT. This gives the protein CASSPIRGSGNTIYF.

V gene TRBV4-3 combines with J gene TRBJ2-3; 10 bases are shared with TRBD2. Germline V gene data show CDR1 as LGHNA and CDR2 as YSLEER. The CDR3 loop spans 16 amino acids. V trimming: 0 bases; J trimming: 5 bases; junction bases outside the gene matches: 5. The CDR3 sequence is CASSQESGRAIDTQYF. The CDR3 coding sequence is TGCGCCAGCAGCCAAGAAAGCGGGAGGGCAATAGATACGCAGTATTTT.

The chain employs TRBV28 and TRBJ1-4; 7 nucleotides line up with TRBD1. V dropped 8 bases and J dropped 0; count of bases not matched to a gene: 12. The CDR3 runs to 17 residues. Germline-derived CDR1 and CDR2 are MDHEN and SYDVKM. CDR3 nucleotides: TGTGCCAGCTCGCAGGCAGGGGGGCTAGCAACTAATGAAAAACTGTTTTTT. Its translation is CASSQAGGLATNEKLFF.

The chain joins TRBV5-5 to TRBJ1-1; D call uncertain. Germline V lookup: CDR1 SGHKS, CDR2 YYEKEE (reference sequence). This CDR3 region has 11 residues. Trimming removed 2 bases at V and 6 bases at J, with 5 bases between. CDR3 nucleotide sequence: TGTGCCAGCAGCTTTCGTGCTGAAGCTTTCTTT. Translated, it gives CASSFRAEAFF.

This clone was recorded only once. The rearrangement links TRBV27 to TRBJ1-6; D possibly corresponds to TRBD1 (6 bases). The germline V and J ends were trimmed by 6 bases and 7 bases, with 22 bases remaining between them. Germline loops: CDR1 MNHEY, CDR2 SMNVEV (reference sequence). The CDR3 is 17 residues long. Here the CDR3 DNA reads TGTGCCAGCAGCCAACCTACAGGGATTATTATCAATTCACCCCTCCACTTT. Protein: CASSQPTGIIINSPLHF.

The chain links TRBV5-1 to TRBJ1-2; tentatively, D is TRBD1 (5 bases). The CDR3 totals 12 residues. The germline gives CDR1 SGHRS, CDR2 YFSETQ. Between the trimmed V and J ends, which lost 6 bases and 7 bases, there was a span of 13 bases. The CDR3 here is CASTGPTGGYTF. The CDR3 DNA is TGCGCCAGCACAGGGCCCACGGGTGGCTACACCTTC.

For the CDR3, the DNA is TGTGCCAGCAGCCCAGGACAGAACACCGGGGAGCTGTTTTTT. Its translation is CASSPGQNTGELFF. This chain joins TRBV11-3 and TRBJ2-2, with TRBD1 as a possible D gene (5 bases). Germline CDR1 reads SGHNT; CDR2 reads YENEEA. The CDR3 consists of 14 residues. V lost 5 bases to trimming and J lost 1 base, with 8 bases between them.

This clone was recorded only once. The chain joins TRBV9 to TRBJ2-5; 13 bases match TRBD2. This CDR3 is 16 amino acids long. J gave up 5 bases and V 4 bases, and 8 bases lay outside the gene matches. Germline lookup yields CDR1 SGDLS and CDR2 YYNGEE. CDR3 in DNA: TGTGCCAGCAGCCCGGGACTAGCGGGGCCCAGGGAGACCCAGTACTTC. It codes for CASSPGLAGPRETQYF.

A few counts support this clone. The chain joins TRBV19 to TRBJ2-2, with a weak D call TRBD1 (6 bases). Germline-derived CDR1 and CDR2 are LNHDA and SQIVND (reference sequence). This CDR3 comprises 14 residues. Trimming cost V 2 bases and J 7 bases, with 11 bases left between them. Here the CDR3 reads CASSIIRGGGELFF. The CDR3 DNA sequence: TGTGCCAGTAGTATAATCAGGGGCGGCGGGGAGCTGTTTTTT.

The count of this clone is one. The V call is TRBV19, the J call TRBJ2-2; the D is unclear. V shed 3 bases and J shed 3 bases, with 8 bases lying between them. Germline V gene data show CDR1 as LNHDA and CDR2 as SQIVND (reference sequence). CDR3 length equals 14 residues. CDR3 coding DNA: TGTGCCAGTAGTATTTCAGATTACACCGGGGAGCTGTTTTTT. The encoded protein is CASSISDYTGELFF.

V usage is TRBV28 and J usage is TRBJ2-6, with TRBD1 matching 9 bases. V dropped 9 bases and J dropped 2; count of bases not matched to a gene: 8. The CDR3 is made up of 16 amino acids. Germline V gives CDR1 MDHEN, CDR2 SYDVKM. The CDR3 DNA follows: TGTGCCAGTGCGGGACAGGGAAGGCCTGGGGCCAACGTCCTGACTTTC. Translating it yields CASAGQGRPGANVLTF.

The chain joins TRBV2 to TRBJ2-5; 7 bases agree with TRBD1. With 1 base clipped from V and 1 base from J, the junction kept 3 bases outside the gene matches. CDR3 size: 15 residues. Germline-derived CDR1 and CDR2 are SNHLY and FYNNEI. The CDR3 nucleotides are TGTGCCAGCAGTGAAGACAGGGGCCCCCAAGAGACCCAGTACTTC. This translates into CASSEDRGPQETQYF.

The V call is TRBV2, the J call TRBJ1-2, with TRBD1 matching over 8 bases. J was trimmed by 5 bases and V by 6 bases; bases with no gene match: 14. The CDR3 runs to 16 residues. Germline assignment: CDR1 SNHLY and CDR2 FYNNEI. CDR3: CASSPSPGGLGYGYTF. CDR3 nucleotide sequence: TGTGCCAGCAGCCCAAGCCCAGGGGGCCTAGGGTATGGCTACACCTTC.

The V call is TRBV6-5, the J call TRBJ2-2, with 7 positions matching TRBD1. With 6 bases clipped from V and 4 bases from J, the junction kept 8 bases outside the gene matches. Looked up from germline, CDR1 is MNHEY and CDR2 is SVGAGI. The CDR3 contains 15 residues. CDR3 loop: CASRTNRGSTGELFF. In nucleotides, the CDR3 is TGTGCCAGCAGGACCAACAGGGGTAGCACCGGGGAGCTGTTTTTT.

This sequence joins TRBV5-1 and TRBJ1-1, with unresolved D. From germline, CDR1 is SGHRS and CDR2 YFSETQ. V dropped 0 bases and J dropped 1 base, with 7 bases sitting between them. CDR3 size: 14 residues. The CDR3 DNA follows: TGCGCCAGCAGCTTGGGGGGAGCGAACACTGAAGCTTTCTTT. It is translated as CASSLGGANTEAFF.

The chain recombines TRBV18 with TRBJ1-1; the match to TRBD1 covers 10 bases. The CDR3 totals 15 residues. Trimming took 2 bases from V and 11 from J; bases not matched to a gene: 11. CDR1 KGHSH and CDR2 LQKENI come from the germline V gene. The DNA of the CDR3 is TGTGCCAGCTCACCAACGACAGGGGGCGCCGGGAGGGCTTTCTTT. Translation: CASSPTTGGAGRAFF.

This sequence joins TRBV7-9 and TRBJ2-3, with TRBD2 identical over 11 bases. Unmatched junction bases numbered 5, after V lost 4 bases and J lost 2 bases. CDR1 SEHNR and CDR2 FQNEAQ come from the germline V gene (reference sequence). The CDR3 is 16 residues long. For the CDR3, the DNA is TGTGCCAGCAGCTCCAGACTAGCGGGGTACACAGATACGCAGTATTTT. Translating it yields CASSSRLAGYTDTQYF.

The chain joins TRBV2 to TRBJ2-6; tentative D call: TRBD2 (5 bases). V lost 3 bases, J lost 6 bases, and 15 bases lay in between. The CDR3 runs 16 residues. Germline CDR1 reads SNHLY; CDR2 reads FYNNEI. The CDR3 bases are TGTGCCAGCAGTGACGGTTGGAGGCGTATGGCCAACGTCCTGACTTTC. Protein: CASSDGWRRMANVLTF.

This chain joins TRBV29-1 and TRBJ1-1; no reliable D call. This CDR3 has 14 amino acids. In germline, CDR1 is SQVTM, CDR2 ANQGSEA. V dropped 3 bases and J dropped 1 base, with 12 bases sitting between them. CDR3 sequence (DNA): TGCAGCGTTGACCCTCGACGGGGGAACACTGAAGCTTTCTTT. Encoded protein: CSVDPRRGNTEAFF.

The chain uses TRBV19 and TRBJ1-5; no firm D call. Germline V lookup: CDR1 LNHDA, CDR2 SQIVND (reference sequence). Trimming removed 2 bases from V and 7 bases from J, with 12 bases in between. The CDR3 extends over 14 amino acids. The CDR3 DNA sequence: TGTGCCAGTAGTATATTGGAGCGGGTGCAGCCCCAGCATTTT. It is translated as CASSILERVQPQHF.